One and the same sample provided the 17 T cell receptor beta chains below, sequenced in a study of cytomegalovirus exposure and HLA in healthy donors. PCR was performed using 60 Vbeta and 13 Jbeta primers. Some clones are missing from TCRdb's copy, which holds only in-frame ones; the method was immunoSEQ multiplex PCR. The data hold some 220,000 clones, with approximately 84% observed a single time. Sequenced: PBMCs. These TCRs come from a woman aged 40 to 49 in good health and CMV-seronegative.

The chain carries TRBV27 and TRBJ2-7, with TRBD1 identical over 7 bases. CDR3 size: 15 residues. Trimming cost V 5 bases and J 0 bases; bases outside gene matches: 7. The germline gives CDR1 MNHEY, CDR2 SMNVEV (reference sequence). For the CDR3, the DNA is TGTGCCAGCAGTCGAAAGGGGGACAGCTCCTACGAGCAGTACTTC. It specifies CASSRKGDSSYEQYF.

The rearrangement joins TRBV7-9 to TRBJ2-3, with 8 bases aligning to TRBD2. The CDR3 runs 16 residues. After removal of 0 bases from V and 1 base from J, the junction contained 3 bases not matched to a gene. Germline V gene lookup returns CDR1 SEHNR and CDR2 FQNEAQ (reference sequence). The CDR3: CASSLALAARTDTQYF. The CDR3 nucleotides read TGTGCCAGCAGCTTAGCACTAGCGGCCCGCACAGATACGCAGTATTTT.

This sequence joins TRBV27 and TRBJ2-7; perhaps TRBD2 as D (6 bases). Germline CDR1 and CDR2: MNHEY and SMNVEV (reference sequence). V was pared by 8 bases and J by 4 bases, with 24 bases between. The CDR3 totals 16 residues. This chain's CDR3 is CASGSWRGLRIYEQYF. For the CDR3, the DNA is TGTGCCAGCGGATCATGGAGGGGCCTTCGTATATACGAGCAGTACTTC.

The chain couples TRBV5-1 to TRBJ2-7; the D gene is possibly TRBD1 (6 bases). V lost 0 bases to trimming and J lost 6 bases, with 7 bases between them. The germline V gene encodes CDR1 SGHRS and CDR2 YFSETQ. The CDR3 extends over 12 amino acids. The CDR3 protein is CASSLVDSEQYF. The CDR3 DNA reads TGCGCCAGCAGCTTGGTGGACAGCGAGCAGTACTTC.

The count of this clone is one. The J gene is TRBJ1-1, the V gene TRBV11-1; 8 bases map to TRBD1. Per germline, CDR1 SGHAT and CDR2 FQDESV (reference sequence). V trimming: 3 bases; J trimming: 4 bases; junction bases outside the gene matches: 4. The CDR3 consists of 14 residues. The CDR3 nucleotides read TGTGCCAGCAGCTTCAGGGGGCAGCGCACTGAAGCTTTCTTT. Its protein is CASSFRGQRTEAFF.

The chain uses TRBV5-1 and TRBJ2-7; 10 bases are shared with TRBD1. V lost 4 bases to trimming and J lost 3 bases; unmatched junction nucleotides: 4. This CDR3 region has 14 residues. The germline V gene encodes CDR1 SGHRS and CDR2 YFSETQ. The CDR3 DNA is TGCGCCAGCAGCCCCGGACAGGGGGGCTACGAGCAGTACTTC. The encoded protein is CASSPGQGGYEQYF. The variable domain in full, with the rest retrieved from reference TRBV5-1 and TRBJ2-7, is KAGVTQTPRYLIKTRGQQVTLSCSPISGHRSVSWYQQTPGQGLQFLFEYFSETQRNKGNFPGRFSGRQFSNSRSEMNVSTLELGDSALYLCASSPGQGGYEQYFGPGTRLTVT.

The gene calls are TRBV12-5 and TRBJ2-7, with 7 bases matching TRBD1. The CDR3 covers 15 residues. V was clipped by 5 bases and J by 2 bases; unmatched bases: 9. CDR1 is LGHNT and CDR2 is FRNRAP in the germline V gene. The DNA for the CDR3 is TGTGCTAGTGGTCAAGGGACAGTAACAACCTACGAGCAGTACTTC. Translating it yields CASGQGTVTTYEQYF.

CDR3 coding DNA: TGTGCCAGCAGCTTAAAAGGACCGCCGGGACAGGGGAGGTCCGAGCAGTACTTC. It codes for CASSLKGPPGQGRSEQYF. This rearrangement joins TRBV11-3 to TRBJ2-7; TRBD1 aligns across 10 bases. The CDR3 loop spans 18 amino acids. With V trimmed by 2 bases and J by 6 bases, 16 bases remained unmatched. Germline loops: CDR1 SGHNT, CDR2 YENEEA.

This clone appeared a single time. This chain links TRBV6-1 with TRBJ1-4; 7 nucleotides agree with TRBD1. In germline, CDR1 is MNHNS, CDR2 SASEGT. This CDR3 is built from 15 residues. J lost 8 bases, V lost 7 bases, and 13 bases had no gene match. The CDR3 coding sequence is TGTGCCAGCAACCGGGACAGCAGGACTTCGGAAAAACTGTTTTTT. As protein: CASNRDSRTSEKLFF.

This clone was seen a handful of times. The V and J genes are TRBV6-1 and TRBJ1-1, with a tentative D call TRBD1 (6 bases). V was pared by 4 bases and J by 4 bases, with 13 bases between. In germline, CDR1 is MNHNS, CDR2 SASEGT. CDR3 length equals 14 residues. CDR3 coding DNA: TGTGCCAGCAGTGGACAGGATGGCATCACTGAAGCTTTCTTT. Residues: CASSGQDGITEAFF.

The V call is TRBV19, the J call TRBJ1-1; D possibly corresponds to TRBD1 (5 bases). CDR3 length: 15 residues. The V gene's germline CDR1 is LNHDA and CDR2 SQIVND (reference sequence). Trimming pared 7 bases from V and 0 bases from J, leaving 15 bases between. CDR3 coding DNA: TGTGCCAGTACCCCCACGGGACTCATGAACACTGAAGCTTTCTTT. Translating it yields CASTPTGLMNTEAFF.

In DNA, the CDR3 is TGTGCCAGCAGGCTGGACAGGGATCGTTGGAATTCACCCCTCCACTTT. Translation: CASRLDRDRWNSPLHF. This chain uses TRBV7-9 with TRBJ1-6; 8 bases map to TRBD1. V lost 6 bases to trimming and J lost 7 bases; unmatched junction nucleotides: 11. This CDR3 region has 16 residues. Germline loops: CDR1 SEHNR, CDR2 FQNEAQ (reference sequence).

V is TRBV7-8 and J is TRBJ1-5, with D perhaps matching TRBD1 (6 bases). Germline CDR1 and CDR2: SGHVS and FQNEAQ. V lost 0 bases to trimming and J lost 4 bases, with 10 bases between them. This CDR3 region has 15 residues. CDR3 sequence reads: CASSLARGGNQPQHF. CDR3 DNA: TGTGCCAGCAGCTTAGCTAGGGGGGGAAATCAGCCCCAGCATTTT.

The gene calls are TRBV19 and TRBJ1-2, with 10 bases matching TRBD1. With V trimmed by 10 bases and J by 8 bases, 10 bases remained unmatched. CDR1 and CDR2 from the germline V gene are LNHDA and SQIVND (reference sequence). This CDR3 has 13 amino acids. CDR3 in DNA: TGTGCCACCGAGACAGGGGGCTGGCGGGGCTACACCTTC. This gives the protein CATETGGWRGYTF.

The V and J genes are TRBV10-3 and TRBJ2-1; the match to TRBD1 covers 9 bases. CDR3 length equals 14 residues. CDR1 and CDR2 from the germline V gene are ENHRY and SYGVKD. Trimming took 11 bases from V and 8 from J; bases not matched to a gene: 13. The CDR3 region has the DNA TGTGCCGGTGCATCGGACAGGGGCGGGGATGAGCAGTTCTTC. It specifies CAGASDRGGDEQFF.

V gene TRBV2 combines with J gene TRBJ1-2; 11 bases fit TRBD1. Germline CDR1 SNHLY, CDR2 FYNNEI. The CDR3 sequence is 14 residues long. J was trimmed by 4 bases and V by 4 bases; bases with no gene match: 2. The CDR3, as DNA: TGTGCCAGCAGTGCTGGGACAGGGGGCTATGGCTACACCTTC. Translated, it gives CASSAGTGGYGYTF.

This chain links TRBV7-9 with TRBJ2-1; 8 positions agree with TRBD1. Germline values: CDR1 SEHNR, CDR2 FQNEAQ (reference sequence). After removal of 4 bases from V and 6 bases from J, the junction contained 5 bases not matched to a gene. CDR3 length equals 14 residues. CDR3 residues: CASSSRQGSNEQFF. CDR3 in DNA: TGTGCCAGCAGCTCCCGACAGGGGTCCAATGAGCAGTTCTTC.